What follows describes a single T cell receptor beta chain. Its antigen is still unknown. Libraries were prepared by immunoSEQ multiplex PCR; TCRdb keeps only in-frame clonotypes and omits some of them. Among about 9,000 clones listed, about nine tenths were seen once. This entry comes from a study of T cell clonotyping in hematopoietic cell transplantation. The CDR3 is 14 residues long. V gave up 4 bases and J gave up 8 bases; unmatched junction bases: 10. Germline assignment: CDR1 MNHNY and CDR2 SVGAGI (reference sequence). Study results and caveats: After transplant, recipient diversity fell while pathologically expanded clonotypes grew through day 180. Broader posttransplant TCR repertoire diversity was predicted by graft donor and pretransplant recipient Inverse Simpson Index values.

Samples: about 28 days before transplant, then days 30, 100 and 180 after. The chain joins TRBV6-6 to TRBJ2-7, with 8 bases fitting TRBD1. This TCR derives from a human patient who had an allogeneic stem cell transplant, so the T cells may come from the graft donor. The donor label of this sample is uncertain. Some clones in this sample may be carry-over from other donors' samples. Sequencing used PBMCs, obtained 180 days after allogeneic stem cell transplant. The CDR3 DNA sequence: TGTGCCAGCAGTTTGCAGGGGGCTTACTCCAAGCAGTACTTC. Protein sequence: CASSLQGAYSKQYF.